This T cell receptor beta chain was found in a study of Ad26.COV2.S vaccination and SARS-CoV-2 variants. Looking at the study overall: Donor was assigned to the Ad26.COV2.S arm of trial COV1001. Dosing was one shot or two shots 56 days apart. Notes on the study in general: For non-spike TCRs, breadth in vaccine recipients resembled that in placebo recipients. Participants in the vaccine arm had higher spike-specific TCR breadth; placebo recipients had lower.

CDR1 and CDR2 (germline): SNHLY, FYNNEI. With 3 bases removed from V and 0 bases from J, the gap between germline ends came to 12 bases. This CDR3 contains 17 residues. About this clone itself: Antigen specificity is unknown.

Treatment noted: some 19 received Ad26.COV2.S at low or high dose, single or two shots; 5 received placebo; per-sample allocation not given. The study sampled participants on day 63 after the first vaccine or placebo injection. Sequenced by immunoSEQ multiplex PCR; TCRdb stores in-frame clones only, minus some. The sample lists about 420,000 clones; roughly 90% were seen once. The material sequenced was peripheral blood, taken in a trial of Ad26.COV2.S vaccine versus placebo. The sequence was collected from a person aged 18 to 59 who received the Ad26.COV2.S COVID-19 vaccine or a placebo. The J gene is TRBJ2-6, the V gene TRBV2; D not certain. For the CDR3, the DNA is TGTGCCAGCAGTGAGGGCAGATTGAGCTCTGGGGCCAACGTCCTGACTTTC. Protein sequence: CASSEGRLSSGANVLTF.